This T cell receptor (beta chain) appears in the sequencing data of a study of CD8 T cells in ankylosing spondylitis. On this clonotype itself: A much larger clone differs from this one at a single base, so this may be a read error.

The CDR3 runs 13 residues. The germline gives CDR1 MDHEN, CDR2 SYDVKM. In TCRdb, the 5' RACE reads were re-called with MiXCR into one record per CDR3 protein. Here the sample spans around 140,000 distinct CDR3 sequences, about an eighth being singletons. V and J are TRBV28 and TRBJ1-5, with D unresolved. The clonotype comes from a female donor with ankylosing spondylitis or in good health (not recorded which). Input material: blood, either unsorted or a sorted T cell fraction (not recorded which). Written as DNA, the CDR3 is TGTGCCCGCAGTTTAACGGGGTTTCAGCCCCAGCATTTT. It is translated as CARSLTGFQPQHF.